What follows is one TCR beta chain and its context. Its target is unknown. The source material, RNA transcripts, was used to amplify TCR beta CDR3 regions. Initially, a first-round RT-PCR of the TCR CDR3 employed the HTBI primer set. TCRdb re-derived calls from the multiplex PCR reads in MiXCR, one entry per CDR3 protein. The repertoire holds roughly 560,000 distinct CDR3 sequences, with roughly 15% as singletons. The entry originates in a study of T cells in Graves' hyperthyroidism and ophthalmopathy. Study results and limitations: Classification by a 13 V-J model distinguished ophthalmopathy from stable hyperthyroidism. Appearing also in blood were most of the thyroid clonotypes expanded above 0.001.

Ophthalmopathy cases scored 3 or more on the Clinical Activity Score and 4 or more on NOSPECS grade, with duration below 3 months. Uncontrolled infection, other autoimmune disease, pregnancy and lactation each barred patients from inclusion. With V trimmed by 4 bases and J by 5 bases, 10 bases remained unmatched. The CDR3 runs 15 residues. The germline V gene encodes CDR1 MDHEN and CDR2 SYDVKM. Sequenced: blood. The rearrangement joins TRBV28 to TRBJ2-7; TRBD2 agrees at 8 bases. This receptor was obtained from a woman between 40 and 55 years old with Graves' ophthalmopathy. The CDR3, as DNA: TGTGCCAGCAGTTCCCCGGAAAGCGGGAGTCACGAGCAGTACTTC. Protein product: CASSSPESGSHEQYF.